A single sample is the source of the 30 T cell receptor beta chains below, sequenced in a study of long-term antiretroviral therapy in people with HIV. Running of the v3.0 immunoSEQ assay took place at survey level. Some clones are missing from TCRdb's copy, which holds only in-frame ones; the method was immunoSEQ multiplex PCR. The table includes fewer than 40,000 clones, 65% to 80% detected once. Sequenced here: unsorted PBMCs, sampled 3.1 years after starting antiretroviral therapy. The receptors derive from a woman in her fifties or sixties with HIV.

The V gene is TRBV9, the J gene TRBJ2-2; 9 bases map to TRBD1. The CDR3 consists of 15 residues. From germline, CDR1 is SGDLS and CDR2 YYNGEE. Trimming removed 4 bases from V and 3 bases from J; junction bases left unmatched: 4. The CDR3 DNA reads as TGTGCCAGCAGCCCGACAGGGGGTTACACCGGGGAGCTGTTTTTT. This codes for CASSPTGGYTGELFF.

This clone was seen a few times. The chain joins TRBV6-1 to TRBJ2-1; TRBD1 might be the D (6 bases). The CDR3 is 17 residues long. V dropped 0 bases and J dropped 2 bases, with 14 bases sitting between them. Germline CDR1 MNHNS, CDR2 SASEGT. The CDR3, as DNA: TGTGCCAGCAGTGAAGCCCTTACAGGGAACCCCTACAATGAGCAGTTCTTC. Its protein is CASSEALTGNPYNEQFF.

CDR3 bases: TGTGCCAGCAGCCTGGTAGGACTCCCTAACACCGGGGAGCTGTTTTTT. Translated, it gives CASSLVGLPNTGELFF. V and J are TRBV5-8 and TRBJ2-2; a possible D gene is TRBD2 (5 bases). Trimming removed 4 bases from V and 2 bases from J, with 15 bases in between. The germline V gene encodes CDR1 SGHTS and CDR2 YDEGEE. The CDR3 covers 16 residues.

The chain has TRBV19 and TRBJ2-1, with 12 bases lining up with TRBD2. CDR1 is LNHDA and CDR2 is SQIVND in the germline V gene (reference sequence). V trimming: 2 bases; J trimming: 6 bases; junction bases outside the gene matches: 8. The CDR3 has 17 amino acids. DNA for the CDR3: TGTGCCAGTAGTATATTTCCGCCTAGCGGGGGGGCCAATGAGCAGTTCTTC. As protein: CASSIFPPSGGANEQFF.

The rearrangement joins TRBV4-1 to TRBJ1-2, with 8 bases fitting TRBD1. Germline CDR1 is MGHRA and CDR2 is YSYEKL. The CDR3 loop spans 16 amino acids. The V gene end was trimmed by 1 base and the J gene end by 3 bases; junction bases not matched to a gene: 7. The CDR3 spells CASSQVRQGFYYGYTF. CDR3 nucleotides: TGCGCCAGCAGCCAAGTAAGACAGGGGTTTTACTATGGCTACACCTTC.

V gene TRBV18 combines with J gene TRBJ2-3, with no clear D. Germline V gives CDR1 KGHSH, CDR2 LQKENI. The length of the CDR3 is 12 residues. V was trimmed by 1 base and J by 6 bases, leaving 5 bases between them. CDR3 in amino acids: CASSPQSDTQYF. The CDR3 DNA is TGTGCCAGCTCACCACAATCGGATACGCAGTATTTT.

The J gene is TRBJ1-5, the V gene TRBV27; tentatively, D is TRBD1 (5 bases). The CDR3 contains 13 residues. Trimming left V 3 bases short and J 7 bases short, with 10 bases between. Germline CDR1 MNHEY, CDR2 SMNVEV (reference sequence). The CDR3 protein is CASSLGVGQPQHF. The CDR3 nucleotides are TGTGCCAGCAGTTTGGGGGTGGGGCAGCCCCAGCATTTT.

This clone appeared a single time. The chain couples TRBV12-2 to TRBJ2-7; TRBD1, as called in the table, went unchecked against the DNA. TRBV12-2 is a listed pseudogene. The CDR3 is made up of 16 amino acids. CDR3 residues: CASRLRTGLRAYEQYV. CDR3 DNA: TGTGCAAGTCGCTTACGGACAGGGCTTAGGGCCTACGAGCAGTACGTC.

This chain links TRBV11-2 with TRBJ2-3; perhaps TRBD1 as D (6 bases). The CDR3 has 15 amino acids. Germline V gene sequence: CDR1 SGHAT, CDR2 FQNNGV. The germline V and J ends were trimmed by 5 bases and 0 bases, with 12 bases remaining between them. The CDR3 DNA follows: TGTGCCAGCAGCCGCGGACAGCTTAGCACAGATACGCAGTATTTT. Amino acid sequence: CASSRGQLSTDTQYF.

V and J are TRBV5-5 and TRBJ2-7; weak D call: TRBD2 (6 bases). The germline V gene encodes CDR1 SGHKS and CDR2 YYEKEE (reference sequence). With 4 bases removed from V and 3 bases from J, the gap between germline ends came to 11 bases. There are 13 residues in the CDR3. CDR3 nucleotides: TGTGCCAGCAGCCCGGGACTCTACTACGAGCAGTACGTC. Protein sequence: CASSPGLYYEQYV.

The chain employs TRBV29-1 and TRBJ1-1; no clear D gene. Germline V gene sequence: CDR1 SQVTM, CDR2 ANQGSEA. The CDR3 loop spans 11 amino acids. V was shortened by 4 bases and J by 5 bases, with 8 bases between the two germline ends. In nucleotides, the CDR3 is TGCAGCGTTGTGTGGAAAACTGAAGCTTTCTTT. Translated: CSVVWKTEAFF.

The chain combines TRBV6-6 with TRBJ1-2; 7 bases agree with TRBD1. The CDR3 covers 13 residues. J lost 8 bases, V lost 8 bases, and 11 bases had no gene match. CDR1 MNHNY and CDR2 SVGAGI come from the germline V gene (reference sequence). The CDR3 DNA reads as TGTGCCAGCGAACCGACAGGGAGGTCGGGCTACACCTTC. It translates to CASEPTGRSGYTF.

The chain is built from TRBV19 and TRBJ2-7, with D perhaps TRBD2 (5 bases). Trimming removed 4 bases at V and 3 bases at J, with 13 bases between. This CDR3 is 14 amino acids long. The germline CDR1 and CDR2 sequences are LNHDA and SQIVND (reference sequence). CDR3 nucleotides: TGTGCCAGTAGTACGGGGATAAGAAACTACGAGCAGTACTTC. Protein: CASSTGIRNYEQYF.

The chain has TRBV5-1 and TRBJ2-3; D remains unclear. CDR3 length equals 16 residues. The ends were cut back, 0 bases at V and 0 bases at J, with 11 bases in the middle. Germline CDR1 and CDR2: SGHRS and YFSETQ. The CDR3: CASSLDAIPSTDTQYF. The CDR3 DNA is TGCGCCAGCAGCTTGGACGCGATACCTAGCACAGATACGCAGTATTTT.

J is TRBJ1-2 and V is TRBV29-1, with 10 bases identical to TRBD1. This CDR3 has 13 residues. Trimming at V came to 4 bases and at J to 8 bases, leaving 7 bases not matched to a gene. CDR1 and CDR2 from the germline V gene are SQVTM and ANQGSEA. The DNA for the CDR3 is TGCAGCGTTGCCTGGGACAGGGGTCTCGGCTACACCTTC. Its translation is CSVAWDRGLGYTF.

The chain uses TRBV6-5 and TRBJ2-7, with D perhaps given as TRBD1 or TRBD2 (5 bases each). This CDR3 spans 14 amino acids. Germline assignment: CDR1 MNHEY and CDR2 SVGAGI. Deletions cut 5 bases from V and 0 bases from J, with 11 bases between. CDR3 loop: CASSPGTPSYEQYV. In DNA form, the CDR3 reads TGTGCCAGCAGTCCCGGGACCCCCTCCTACGAGCAGTACGTC.

The gene calls are TRBV6-5 and TRBJ2-5; the D gene could be TRBD1 or TRBD2 (6 bases each). The CDR3 is 16 amino acids. Germline assignment: CDR1 MNHEY and CDR2 SVGAGI. V was trimmed by 0 bases and J by 5 bases, leaving 16 bases between them. CDR3 region: CASSYSSGAGFETQYF. As DNA, the CDR3 is TGTGCCAGCAGTTACTCATCAGGGGCGGGATTCGAGACCCAGTACTTC.

The chain combines TRBV11-2 with TRBJ2-3; D unresolved. Trimming removed 2 bases from V and 4 bases from J, with 10 bases in between. The CDR3 has 14 residues. CDR1 and CDR2 (germline): SGHAT, FQNNGV. CDR3 residues: CASSLMSSADTQYF. CDR3 nucleotide sequence: TGTGCCAGCAGCTTAATGAGTTCCGCAGATACGCAGTATTTT.

This rearrangement joins TRBV7-2 to TRBJ2-1; the D call may be TRBD1 or TRBD2 (7 bases each). This CDR3 comprises 12 residues. Deletions cut 11 bases from V and 7 bases from J, with 15 bases between. Germline CDR1 is SGHTA and CDR2 is FQGNSA. CDR3 bases: TGTGCCTCCAGGGGGGGACCGAATGAGCAGTTCTTC. It is translated as CASRGGPNEQFF.

The chain links TRBV6-1 to TRBJ2-5; unclear D gene. CDR3 size: 13 residues. Trimming left V 4 bases short and J 1 base short, with 7 bases between. Germline-derived CDR1 and CDR2 are MNHNS and SASEGT. The DNA for the CDR3 is TGTGCCAGCAGTGGGCAGTTCCAAGAGACCCAGTACTTC. Its translation: CASSGQFQETQYF.

This chain links TRBV5-1 with TRBJ1-2; 9 nucleotides line up with TRBD1. The CDR3 loop spans 16 amino acids. The V gene's germline CDR1 is SGHRS and CDR2 YFSETQ. The junction had 9 bases not matched to a gene; V was cut back by 0 bases and J by 6 bases. The DNA of the CDR3 is TGCGCCAGCAGCTTGGCCCCCGGGACAGGGAATGATGGCTACACCTTC. Translating it yields CASSLAPGTGNDGYTF.

V and J are TRBV11-2 and TRBJ1-1; weak D call: TRBD1 (6 bases). From germline, CDR1 is SGHAT and CDR2 FQNNGV. The CDR3 runs 15 residues. V lost 7 bases to trimming and J lost 2 bases, with 17 bases between them. The CDR3: CASTPLRTANTEAFF. CDR3 coding DNA: TGTGCCAGCACCCCCTTAAGGACAGCTAACACTGAAGCTTTCTTT.

The V and J genes are TRBV18 and TRBJ2-3; D not resolved. This CDR3 is built from 13 residues. Trimming cost V 0 bases and J 4 bases, with 5 bases left between them. Looked up from germline, CDR1 is KGHSH and CDR2 is LQKENI. Here the CDR3 DNA reads TGTGCCAGCTCACCACCGTTGCCAGATACGCAGTATTTT. It yields the protein CASSPPLPDTQYF.

The chain couples TRBV30 to TRBJ2-3; TRBD1 matches at 7 bases. This CDR3 has 13 residues. Germline V gives CDR1 GTSNPN, CDR2 SVGIG (reference sequence). V shed 2 bases, J shed 3 bases, and the junction held 2 bases outside the gene matches. This CDR3 is CAWSRQGTDTQYF. In DNA form, the CDR3 reads TGTGCCTGGAGTAGACAGGGAACAGATACGCAGTATTTT. Supplemented by reference TRBV30 and TRBJ2-3, the full variable domain reads SQTIHQWPATLVQPVGSPLSLECTVEGTSNPNLYWYRQAAGRGLQLLFYSVGIGQISSEVPQNLSASRPQDRQFILSSKKLLLSDSGFYLCAWSRQGTDTQYFGPGTRLTVL.

This clone has just one count. This chain joins TRBV29-1 and TRBJ2-3; 11 bases map to TRBD2. V lost 4 bases, J lost 6 bases, and 3 bases stayed unmatched. The CDR3 is 13 amino acids. Germline CDR1 and CDR2: SQVTM and ANQGSEA. Here the CDR3 DNA reads TGCAGCGTTGCTAGCGGGGGGCTTGATACGCAGTATTTT. Its translation: CSVASGGLDTQYF.

V is TRBV7-2 and J is TRBJ2-7; 12 nucleotides line up with TRBD1. Per germline, CDR1 SGHTA and CDR2 FQGNSA. Trimming cost V 1 base and J 9 bases; bases outside gene matches: 4. This CDR3 spans 14 amino acids. The CDR3 loop reads CASSLDGTGGWQYF. DNA of the CDR3: TGTGCCAGCAGCTTAGACGGGACAGGGGGCTGGCAGTACTTC.

The chain joins TRBV7-6 to TRBJ1-5; D uncertain. V lost 2 bases, J lost 4 bases, and 6 bases lay in between. The CDR3 runs to 13 residues. The V gene's germline CDR1 is SGHVS and CDR2 FNYEAQ. In DNA, the CDR3 is TGTGCCAGCAGCTTAAGTGTTAATCAGCCCCAGCATTTT. This codes for CASSLSVNQPQHF.

The V gene is TRBV25-1, the J gene TRBJ1-2, with 9 positions matching TRBD1. V lost 3 bases and J lost 3; bases outside the gene matches: 8. Germline V gene lookup returns CDR1 MGHDK and CDR2 SYGVNS. CDR3 size: 16 residues. The CDR3: CASSDLTGGVDYGYTF. The CDR3 DNA sequence: TGTGCCAGCAGTGATCTCACAGGGGGCGTAGACTATGGCTACACCTTC.

The V call is TRBV5-1, the J call TRBJ2-5, with TRBD1 as a possible D gene (6 bases). This CDR3 is 14 amino acids long. Germline lookup yields CDR1 SGHRS and CDR2 YFSETQ. Trimming stripped 1 base from V and 6 bases from J, with 13 bases between. CDR3 in amino acids: CASSLMGAEQTQYF. In nucleotides, the CDR3 is TGCGCCAGCAGCTTGATGGGGGCGGAACAGACCCAGTACTTC.

The chain employs TRBV11-2 and TRBJ1-1; D uncertain. Trimming left V 5 bases short and J 0 bases short, with 10 bases between. CDR1 SGHAT and CDR2 FQNNGV come from the germline V gene. This CDR3 region has 14 residues. This CDR3 reads CASSTNWVNTEAFF. The CDR3 nucleotides read TGTGCCAGCAGCACAAATTGGGTGAACACTGAAGCTTTCTTT.